Below, 21 T cell receptor beta chains from the same sample are listed, as sequenced in a study of vaccination effects on CD4 cells after COVID-19. Some clones are missing from TCRdb's copy, which holds only in-frame ones; the method was immunoSEQ multiplex PCR. The repertoire includes 50,000 to 60,000 clones, about 81% of them detected once, and 4.3% sits in the top ten. It was after around eleven days of culture that CD4+ T cells were isolated. Each participant was given two doses of one vaccine (BNT162b2 or mRNA-1273). These receptors' targets are unknown. Sample: CD4+ T cells from PBMCs cultured without peptide, taken after COVID-19 vaccination. The receptors were sampled from a human donor who received a COVID-19 vaccine.

This chain connects TRBV4-2 to TRBJ2-1; maybe TRBD2 (6 bases). V gave up 1 base and J gave up 1 base, with 11 bases separating them. This CDR3 is built from 16 residues. Germline V gene sequence: CDR1 LGHNA, CDR2 YNFKEQ. DNA of the CDR3: TGTGCCAGCAGCCAAGGGGCGGCGGGGTCCTACAATGAGCAGTTCTTC. Amino acid sequence: CASSQGAAGSYNEQFF.

J is TRBJ2-7 and V is TRBV6-5; TRBD2 might be the D (6 bases). CDR3 length: 13 amino acids. Trimming left V 7 bases short and J 2 bases short, with 12 bases between. The V gene's germline CDR1 is MNHEY and CDR2 SVGAGI. CDR3 bases: TGTGCCAGCAAAACGGGACTCCCCTACGAGCAGTACTTC. The encoded protein is CASKTGLPYEQYF.

V is TRBV4-2 and J is TRBJ2-7; D possibly matches TRBD1 or TRBD2 (6 bases each). V lost 0 bases and J lost 2, with 14 bases in between. This CDR3 spans 16 amino acids. The germline V gene encodes CDR1 LGHNA and CDR2 YNFKEQ. The CDR3 DNA reads as TGTGCCAGCAGCCAAGATGAGGGGGGCACCCCCTACGAGCAGTACTTC. Translated, it gives CASSQDEGGTPYEQYF.

The chain has TRBV28 and TRBJ2-7; a possible D gene is TRBD1 (5 bases). Trimming cost V 2 bases and J 8 bases, with 16 bases left between them. This CDR3 has 14 residues. Per the germline V gene, CDR1 is MDHEN and CDR2 is SYDVKM. As DNA, the CDR3 is TGTGCCAGCAGTTTACTCGGCAGGGAACGGCAGCAGTACTTC. Its protein is CASSLLGRERQQYF.

The DNA of the CDR3 is TGCGCCAGCAGCCGCCACGACCTGTACCAAGAGACCCAGTACTTC. Translated: CASSRHDLYQETQYF. J is TRBJ2-5 and V is TRBV4-1, with unresolved D. This CDR3 has 15 amino acids. The V gene lost 4 bases and the J gene lost 0 bases, with 12 bases spanning the gap. The germline V gene has CDR1 MGHRA and CDR2 YSYEKL.

This clone was observed once. This rearrangement joins TRBV28 to TRBJ2-7; 7 bases align to TRBD1. Trimming removed 8 bases from V and 2 bases from J; junction bases left unmatched: 3. The CDR3 runs to 12 residues. From germline, CDR1 is MDHEN and CDR2 SYDVKM. This CDR3 reads CASEGQTYEQYF. The CDR3 DNA is TGTGCCAGCGAGGGACAGACCTACGAGCAGTACTTC.

The genes are TRBV6-6 and TRBJ2-2; D gene uncertain. Trimming stripped 8 bases from V and 8 bases from J, with 9 bases between. CDR1 MNHNY and CDR2 SVGAGI come from the germline V gene (reference sequence). The CDR3 is 11 residues long. The CDR3 DNA reads TGTGCCAGCGTGCGTCGAGGGGAGCTGTTTTTT. This translates into CASVRRGELFF.

The chain employs TRBV9 and TRBJ2-3; 8 bases are a match to TRBD1. The J segment lost 1 base and the V segment lost 3 bases, leaving 7 bases of the junction unmatched. The germline V gene encodes CDR1 SGDLS and CDR2 YYNGEE. CDR3 length equals 16 residues. The CDR3 loop reads CASSDRTGSGTDTQYF. The CDR3 nucleotides read TGTGCCAGCAGCGATCGGACAGGGAGTGGCACAGATACGCAGTATTTT.

This clone appeared a few times. This chain uses TRBV4-1 with TRBJ1-2; TRBD1 agrees at 8 bases. From germline, CDR1 is MGHRA and CDR2 YSYEKL. The CDR3 is made up of 17 amino acids. The trim removed 2 bases at V and 0 bases at J, leaving 8 bases unmatched. CDR3 nucleotide sequence: TGCGCCAGCAGCCAACCTACCTCGACAGGGGCTAACTATGGCTACACCTTC. Translated: CASSQPTSTGANYGYTF.

This clone occurred a few times. The chain employs TRBV9 and TRBJ1-3; TRBD1 matches at 9 bases. The trim removed 4 bases at V and 2 bases at J, leaving 4 bases unmatched. Germline CDR1 and CDR2: SGDLS and YYNGEE. CDR3 length: 15 residues. In DNA, the CDR3 is TGTGCCAGCAGCCCGCGGACAGGGGCTGGAAACACCATATATTTT. Its protein product is CASSPRTGAGNTIYF. The entire variable domain, with the rest obtained from reference TRBV9 and TRBJ1-3, is as follows: DSGVTQTPKHLITATGQRVTLRCSPRSGDLSVYWYQQSLDQGLQFLIQYYNGEERAKGNILERFSAQQFPDLHSELNLSSLELGDSALYFCASSPRTGAGNTIYFGEGSWLTVV.

The chain is built from TRBV6-6 and TRBJ1-3; D not resolved. The germline V and J ends were trimmed by 4 bases and 0 bases, with 10 bases remaining between them. Germline V gene sequence: CDR1 MNHNY, CDR2 SVGAGI (reference sequence). The CDR3 totals 15 residues. The CDR3 DNA reads as TGTGCCAGCAGTTCTCCGGGAAACTCTGGAAACACCATATATTTT. It codes for CASSSPGNSGNTIYF.

The V and J genes are TRBV9 and TRBJ1-1, with a tentative D call TRBD1 (5 bases). CDR1 is SGDLS and CDR2 is YYNGEE in the germline V gene. The CDR3 length is 13 residues. The V gene lost 4 bases and the J gene lost 4 bases, with 11 bases spanning the gap. The CDR3 here is CASSYGDGTEAFF. CDR3 nucleotide sequence: TGTGCCAGCAGCTATGGGGACGGCACTGAAGCTTTCTTT.

The V and J genes are TRBV7-9 and TRBJ2-5, with D tentatively TRBD2 (5 bases). The CDR3 loop spans 15 amino acids. Germline CDR1 is SEHNR and CDR2 is FQNEAQ (reference sequence). V shed 2 bases and J shed 3 bases, with 13 bases lying between them. CDR3 loop: CASSLSSGIKETQYF. For the CDR3, the DNA is TGTGCCAGCAGCTTAAGTTCGGGGATAAAAGAGACCCAGTACTTC.

This clone was found a few times. This chain links TRBV3-1 (or the pseudogene TRBV3-2) with TRBJ1-1; no reliable D call. The ends were cut back, 4 bases at V and 4 bases at J, with 13 bases in the middle. The CDR3 is 14 residues long. The V gene's germline CDR1 is LGHDT and CDR2 YNNKEL (reference sequence). As DNA, the CDR3 is TGTGCCAGCAGCCCCCGGACGGTAAGCACTGAAGCTTTCTTT. Residues: CASSPRTVSTEAFF.

The chain combines TRBV19 with TRBJ1-2; 12 bases match TRBD1. The CDR3 is made up of 15 amino acids. J was trimmed by 4 bases and V by 6 bases; bases with no gene match: 6. Germline CDR1 reads LNHDA; CDR2 reads SQIVND (reference sequence). For the CDR3, the DNA is TGTGCCAGTAGGGCCGGGACAGGGGGCCTCTATGGCTACACCTTC. Translating gives CASRAGTGGLYGYTF.

J is TRBJ1-1 and V is TRBV6-5, with 7 positions matching TRBD1. V shed 6 bases, J shed 3 bases, and the junction held 4 bases outside the gene matches. The germline V gene encodes CDR1 MNHEY and CDR2 SVGAGI. The CDR3 is 13 amino acids. The CDR3 here is CASSLTGDTEAFF. In nucleotides, the CDR3 is TGTGCCAGCAGCCTTACAGGGGACACTGAAGCTTTCTTT.

In this sample, this clone turned up once. In DNA, the CDR3 is TGTGCCAGCAGCGAAACCGGGACAGGGATACCTGGAGCTTTCTTT. It is translated as CASSETGTGIPGAFF. J is TRBJ1-1 and V is TRBV2; TRBD1 matches at 9 bases. The CDR3 sequence is 15 residues long. Trimming took 6 bases from V and 10 from J; bases not matched to a gene: 15. Germline V gene lookup returns CDR1 SNHLY and CDR2 FYNNEI.

This chain uses TRBV5-4 with TRBJ2-7; 11 nucleotides align to TRBD2. The germline CDR1 and CDR2 sequences are SGHNT and YYREEE (reference sequence). CDR3 size: 17 residues. Trimming removed 0 bases from V and 2 bases from J; junction bases left unmatched: 7. For the CDR3, the DNA is TGTGCCAGCAGCTTGGCGAAAACTAGCGGGGGAACCTACGAGCAGTACTTC. This sequence encodes CASSLAKTSGGTYEQYF.

The chain employs TRBV25-1 and TRBJ2-1; 10 bases agree with TRBD2. Germline V gives CDR1 MGHDK, CDR2 SYGVNS. V shed 1 base, J shed 9 bases, and the junction held 15 bases outside the gene matches. This CDR3 region has 18 residues. The CDR3 nucleotides read TGTGCCAGCAGTGAATTGGTCCCTAGCGGGAGCGAAAACGGTGAGCAGTTCTTC. Translation gives CASSELVPSGSENGEQFF.

This clone has more than one count but fewer than ten. V usage is TRBV30 and J usage is TRBJ1-5, with TRBD1 matching over 7 bases. Germline V CDR1 and CDR2: GTSNPN, SVGIG (reference sequence). The junction had 9 bases not matched to a gene; V was cut back by 3 bases and J by 7 bases. The CDR3 is 14 amino acids. The CDR3 spells CAWSAGGIEQPQHF. The CDR3 DNA sequence: TGTGCCTGGAGCGCAGGGGGGATTGAACAGCCCCAGCATTTT.

This clone was counted once. The chain uses TRBV15 and TRBJ1-5; no firm D call. V was clipped by 0 bases and J by 5 bases, with 5 bases between them. CDR3 length equals 13 residues. Germline V gene lookup returns CDR1 LNHNV and CDR2 YYDKDF (reference sequence). The CDR3 protein is CATSREGYQPQHF. Here the CDR3 DNA reads TGTGCCACCAGCAGAGAGGGTTATCAGCCCCAGCATTTT.